Below, 22 T cell receptor beta chains from the same sample are listed, as sequenced in a study of T cell changes during pregnancy in multiple sclerosis. Libraries were prepared by immunoSEQ multiplex PCR; TCRdb keeps only in-frame clonotypes and omits some of them. The sample shows around 80,000 clones, roughly nine tenths of them seen only once. The specimen was peripheral blood, collected before pregnancy. These receptors were taken from a female donor with multiple sclerosis, enrolled in a pregnancy study.

The rearrangement joins TRBV6-5 to TRBJ2-2; D is unresolved. CDR3 size: 15 residues. Trimming pared 4 bases from V and 1 base from J, leaving 10 bases between. CDR1 is MNHEY and CDR2 is SVGAGI in the germline V gene. The CDR3 here is CASSLRLLNTGELFF. CDR3 sequence (DNA): TGTGCCAGCAGTTTACGACTCCTGAACACCGGGGAGCTGTTTTTT.

The rearrangement uses TRBV4-3 and TRBJ2-3, with unresolved D. This CDR3 is 17 amino acids long. Germline assignment: CDR1 LGHNA and CDR2 YSLEER. The V end was cut by 0 bases, the J end by 4 bases, with 17 bases between. CDR3 residues: CASSQDGHESYADTQYF. The CDR3 coding sequence is TGCGCCAGCAGCCAAGACGGTCATGAGTCTTACGCAGATACGCAGTATTTT.

J is TRBJ1-1 and V is TRBV5-1; D uncertain. The V gene lost 0 bases and the J gene lost 0 bases, with 6 bases spanning the gap. CDR1 is SGHRS, CDR2 YFSETQ, per germline. This CDR3 spans 14 amino acids. The CDR3 loop reads CASSLGPLNTEAFF. The CDR3 nucleotides read TGCGCCAGCAGCTTGGGGCCCCTGAACACTGAAGCTTTCTTT.

The J gene is TRBJ2-7, the V gene TRBV29-1, with TRBD2 identical over 8 bases. With 5 bases clipped from V and 5 bases from J, the junction kept 14 bases outside the gene matches. This CDR3 has 15 amino acids. Germline V gives CDR1 SQVTM, CDR2 ANQGSEA. This CDR3 is CSVKLGIAGSHEQYF. Here the CDR3 DNA reads TGCAGCGTTAAGCTGGGGATAGCGGGATCCCACGAGCAGTACTTC.

The rearrangement uses TRBV2 and TRBJ2-3; D remains ambiguous. The germline CDR1 and CDR2 sequences are SNHLY and FYNNEI. This CDR3 spans 11 amino acids. The germline V and J ends were trimmed by 2 bases and 5 bases, with 2 bases remaining between them. For the CDR3, the DNA is TGTGCCAGCAGTGAACTAGATACGCAGTATTTT. This encodes CASSELDTQYF.

The V and J genes are TRBV7-9 and TRBJ2-7; TRBD1 aligns across 9 bases. Germline V CDR1 and CDR2: SEHNR, FQNEAQ (reference sequence). Unmatched junction bases numbered 10, after V lost 7 bases and J lost 3 bases. CDR3 length equals 15 residues. The CDR3 bases are TGTGCCAGCACTCTCCCTCCGGGACAGGGCTACGAGCAGTACTTC. This encodes CASTLPPGQGYEQYF. The whole variable domain, remainder taken from reference TRBV7-9 and TRBJ2-7, is DTGVSQNPRHKITKRGQNVTFRCDPISEHNRLYWYRQTLGQGPEFLTYFQNEAQLEKSRLLSDRFSAERPKGSFSTLEIQRTEQGDSAMYLCASTLPPGQGYEQYFGPGTRLTVT.

CDR3 nucleotide sequence: TGTGCCAGCAGCCCACCGGGACAGGGGTGGAAGGGCTACACCTTC. It specifies CASSPPGQGWKGYTF. This sequence joins TRBV27 and TRBJ1-2; the match to TRBD1 covers 10 bases. Germline V gene data show CDR1 as MNHEY and CDR2 as SMNVEV (reference sequence). The CDR3 has 15 amino acids. Losses at the gene ends were 6 bases for V and 8 bases for J; bases not matched to a gene: 12.

The gene calls are TRBV27 and TRBJ2-1; the match to TRBD2 covers 7 bases. The V gene end was trimmed by 3 bases and the J gene end by 3 bases; junction bases not matched to a gene: 5. The germline CDR1 and CDR2 sequences are MNHEY and SMNVEV (reference sequence). The CDR3 covers 15 residues. The CDR3, as DNA: TGTGCCAGCAGTTTTAGTCCTAGCGGCTACAATGAGCAGTTCTTC. Protein product: CASSFSPSGYNEQFF.

Only one count was recorded for this clone. The CDR3 nucleotides are TGTGCCAGTAGTATACGGACAGGGAGAGCGCAGCCCCAGCATTTT. Translation: CASSIRTGRAQPQHF. V is TRBV19 and J is TRBJ1-5; TRBD1 matches at 8 bases. After removal of 2 bases from V and 7 bases from J, the junction contained 7 bases not matched to a gene. The CDR3 consists of 15 residues. In germline, CDR1 is LNHDA, CDR2 SQIVND (reference sequence).

This clone was observed a handful of times. The chain links TRBV19 to TRBJ1-3; perhaps TRBD1 as D (6 bases). The V gene's germline CDR1 is LNHDA and CDR2 SQIVND (reference sequence). The CDR3 covers 16 residues. V was cut by 7 bases and J by 2 bases, with 18 bases left in between. The chain's CDR3 is CASTDLRGSAGNTIYF. CDR3 nucleotides: TGTGCCAGTACAGACCTCAGGGGCTCCGCTGGAAACACCATATATTTT.

V usage is TRBV28 and J usage is TRBJ1-3, with no clear D. V was pared by 5 bases and J by 8 bases, with 22 bases between. The CDR3 is made up of 16 amino acids. Per the germline V gene, CDR1 is MDHEN and CDR2 is SYDVKM. The CDR3 spells CASSLHIGGSQDTIYF. In DNA, the CDR3 is TGTGCCAGCAGTCTCCACATTGGTGGGAGTCAAGACACCATATATTTT.

This clone was counted between two and nine times. The chain is built from TRBV11-2 and TRBJ1-2; TRBD1 agrees at 8 bases. The CDR3 extends over 15 amino acids. V lost 0 bases and J lost 6; bases outside the gene matches: 6. Germline V gene data show CDR1 as SGHAT and CDR2 as FQNNGV. The CDR3 bases are TGTGCCAGCAGCTTAGATCCGGGGACAGGCCATGGCTACACCTTC. Its translation is CASSLDPGTGHGYTF.

This chain joins TRBV5-5 and TRBJ1-5; 9 nucleotides agree with TRBD1. The CDR3 consists of 15 residues. CDR1 and CDR2 (germline): SGHKS, YYEKEE (reference sequence). J was trimmed by 1 base and V by 3 bases; bases with no gene match: 2. The CDR3 nucleotides read TGTGCCAGCAGCTCGACAGGGGGAAGCAATCAGCCCCAGCATTTT. Translation: CASSSTGGSNQPQHF.

This clone was found once. The V call is TRBV7-2, the J call TRBJ2-6; maybe TRBD2 (6 bases). CDR3 length equals 15 residues. With 3 bases removed from V and 2 bases from J, the gap between germline ends came to 8 bases. Germline V gene sequence: CDR1 SGHTA, CDR2 FQGNSA. CDR3 nucleotide sequence: TGTGCCAGCAGCTTTACGGGGGCTGGGGCCAACGTCCTGACTTTC. Translated, it gives CASSFTGAGANVLTF. The entire variable domain, with the rest obtained from reference TRBV7-2 and TRBJ2-6, is as follows: GAGVSQSPSNKVTEKGKDVELRCDPISGHTALYWYRQSLGQGLEFLIYFQGNSAPDKSGLPSDRFSAERTGGSVSTLTIQRTQQEDSAVYLCASSFTGAGANVLTFGAGSRLTVL.

This chain links TRBV28 with TRBJ2-1; 13 nucleotides match TRBD2. V lost 6 bases, J lost 5 bases, and 4 bases stayed unmatched. The CDR3 has 15 amino acids. Germline V gene sequence: CDR1 MDHEN, CDR2 SYDVKM. DNA for the CDR3: TGTGCCAGCAGGTCGGGACTAGCGGGGAACAATGAGCAGTTCTTC. Translation: CASRSGLAGNNEQFF.

V usage is TRBV19 and J usage is TRBJ2-2; 11 positions match TRBD1. Germline V gene sequence: CDR1 LNHDA, CDR2 SQIVND (reference sequence). Germline trimming cut 4 bases from V and 3 bases from J; bases unmatched to any gene: 4. CDR3 length: 16 amino acids. CDR3 in amino acids: CASSKGQGVYTGELFF. CDR3 in DNA: TGTGCCAGTAGTAAGGGACAGGGGGTATACACCGGGGAGCTGTTTTTT. Full variable domain (missing parts from reference TRBV19 and TRBJ2-2): DGGITQSPKYLFRKEGQNVTLSCEQNLNHDAMYWYRQDPGQGLRLIYYSQIVNDFQKGDIAEGYSVSREKKESFPLTVTSAQKNPTAFYLCASSKGQGVYTGELFFGEGSRLTVL.

V and J are TRBV28 and TRBJ1-4, with no clear D. Germline V CDR1 and CDR2: MDHEN, SYDVKM. CDR3 length equals 13 residues. V lost 7 bases and J lost 8, with 14 bases in between. This CDR3 is CASTSKLPEKLFF. CDR3 DNA: TGTGCCAGCACTAGTAAACTCCCAGAAAAACTGTTTTTT. Drawing the rest from reference TRBV28 and TRBJ1-4, the complete variable domain is DVKVTQSSRYLVKRTGEKVFLECVQDMDHENMFWYRQDPGLGLRLIYFSYDVKMKEKGDIPEGYSVSREKKERFSLILESASTNQTSMYLCASTSKLPEKLFFGSGTQLSVL.

V and J are TRBV28 and TRBJ2-2; 10 bases are shared with TRBD2. The V segment lost 3 bases and the J segment 6 bases; nucleotides outside the gene matches: 4. The CDR3 runs 15 residues. Germline V CDR1 and CDR2: MDHEN, SYDVKM. The CDR3 protein is CASSLASGRPGELFF. CDR3 coding DNA: TGTGCCAGCAGTTTGGCTAGCGGGAGACCCGGGGAGCTGTTTTTT. The whole variable domain, filled in from reference TRBV28 and TRBJ2-2, reads DVKVTQSSRYLVKRTGEKVFLECVQDMDHENMFWYRQDPGLGLRLIYFSYDVKMKEKGDIPEGYSVSREKKERFSLILESASTNQTSMYLCASSLASGRPGELFFGEGSRLTVL.

This clone was counted between two and nine times. For the CDR3, the DNA is TGCAGCGCCGATGGAGGTCTCGACACTGAAGCTTTCTTT. Amino acid sequence: CSADGGLDTEAFF. This rearrangement joins TRBV29-1 to TRBJ1-1; D not certain. V was pared by 7 bases and J by 3 bases, with 15 bases between. This CDR3 has 13 amino acids. Germline V gives CDR1 SQVTM, CDR2 ANQGSEA.

The chain has TRBV7-9 and TRBJ1-3; D perhaps matches TRBD1 (6 bases). CDR3 length equals 15 residues. Trimming stripped 5 bases from V and 3 bases from J, with 14 bases between. CDR1 and CDR2 (germline): SEHNR, FQNEAQ (reference sequence). The CDR3 protein is CASSMGRGSGNTIYF. DNA of the CDR3: TGTGCCAGCAGCATGGGCAGGGGCAGTGGAAACACCATATATTTT. Supplemented by reference TRBV7-9 and TRBJ1-3, the full variable domain reads DTGVSQNPRHKITKRGQNVTFRCDPISEHNRLYWYRQTLGQGPEFLTYFQNEAQLEKSRLLSDRFSAERPKGSFSTLEIQRTEQGDSAMYLCASSMGRGSGNTIYFGEGSWLTVV.

This chain links TRBV9 with TRBJ2-7; no firm D call. Trimming removed 2 bases from V and 0 bases from J, with 12 bases in between. The CDR3 runs to 15 residues. Germline values: CDR1 SGDLS, CDR2 YYNGEE. CDR3 amino acids: CASSVSGLSSYEQYF. The CDR3 bases are TGTGCCAGCAGCGTGAGTGGGCTCAGCTCCTACGAGCAGTACTTC.

V usage is TRBV30 and J usage is TRBJ2-7, with TRBD1 as a possible D gene (6 bases). V was clipped by 4 bases and J by 0 bases, with 16 bases between them. CDR3 length equals 15 residues. CDR1 is GTSNPN, CDR2 SVGIG, per germline (reference sequence). The CDR3 coding sequence is TGTGCCTGGACTAAGATACAGGGTGCCTCCTACGAGCAGTACTTC. Translated, it gives CAWTKIQGASYEQYF.